This T cell receptor (beta chain) was captured in a study of beta chain features in type 1 diabetes. Background on the study: No age, gender or cell yield differences were seen between patients and healthy donors. Whole-study results and caveats: Patients with Type 1 diabetes showed moderately but significantly shorter TCRB CDR3s in all four CD4+ subsets. In comparison with healthy donors, patients had naive, central memory and Treg TCRB repertoires that appeared more similar.

Investigators reverse transcribed all isolated RNA, so they sequenced expressed TCRB transcripts. Sequenced by immunoSEQ multiplex PCR; TCRdb stores in-frame clones only, minus some. This table has 240,000 or so clones, 25% to 30% appearing once. Germline V gives CDR1 LNHDA, CDR2 SQIVND (reference sequence). CDR3 size: 15 residues. V lost 6 bases, J lost 7 bases, and 6 bases stayed unmatched. Per donor, one heparinised blood draw averaged about 116 mL. On this clone itself: Its antigen remains unidentified.

This chain joins TRBV19 and TRBJ2-1; TRBD2 matches 13 bases. This sequence was found in a man younger than 45 in good health. The sample was central memory CD4+ T cells from blood. Here the CDR3 DNA reads TGTGCCAGTAGCCGTGGACTAGCGGGAGTGAATGAGCAGTTCTTC. Translation gives CASSRGLAGVNEQFF.